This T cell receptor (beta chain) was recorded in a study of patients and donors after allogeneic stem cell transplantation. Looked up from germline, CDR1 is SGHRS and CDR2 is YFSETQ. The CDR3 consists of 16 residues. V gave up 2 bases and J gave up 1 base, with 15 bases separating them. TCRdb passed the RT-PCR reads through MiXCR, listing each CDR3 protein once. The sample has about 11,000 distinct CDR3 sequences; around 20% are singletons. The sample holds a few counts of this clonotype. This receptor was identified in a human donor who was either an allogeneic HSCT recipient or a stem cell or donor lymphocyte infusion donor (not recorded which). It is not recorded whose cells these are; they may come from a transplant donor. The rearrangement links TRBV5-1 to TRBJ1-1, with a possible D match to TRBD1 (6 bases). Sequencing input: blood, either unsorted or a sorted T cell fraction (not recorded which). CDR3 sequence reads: CASSFLGAGGNTEAFF. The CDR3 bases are TGCGCCAGCAGCTTCTTGGGGGCTGGGGGGAACACTGAAGCTTTCTTT. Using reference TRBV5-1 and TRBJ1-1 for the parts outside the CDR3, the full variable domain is KAGVTQTPRYLIKTRGQQVTLSCSPISGHRSVSWYQQTPGQGLQFLFEYFSETQRNKGNFPGRFSGRQFSNSRSEMNVSTLELGDSALYLCASSFLGAGGNTEAFFGQGTRLTVV.